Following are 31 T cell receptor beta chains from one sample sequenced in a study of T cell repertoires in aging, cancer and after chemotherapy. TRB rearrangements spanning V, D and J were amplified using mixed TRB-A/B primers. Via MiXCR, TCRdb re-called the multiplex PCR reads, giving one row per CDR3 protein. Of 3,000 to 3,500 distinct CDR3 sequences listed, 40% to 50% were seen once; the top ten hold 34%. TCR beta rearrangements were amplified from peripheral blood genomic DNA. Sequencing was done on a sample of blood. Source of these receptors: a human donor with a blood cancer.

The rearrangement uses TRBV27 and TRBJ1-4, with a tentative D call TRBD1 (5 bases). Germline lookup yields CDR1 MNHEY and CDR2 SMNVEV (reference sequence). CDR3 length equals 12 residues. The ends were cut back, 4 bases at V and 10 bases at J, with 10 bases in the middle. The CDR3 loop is CASSWGGGKLFF. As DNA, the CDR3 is TGTGCCAGCAGTTGGGGGGGGGGAAAACTGTTTTTT.

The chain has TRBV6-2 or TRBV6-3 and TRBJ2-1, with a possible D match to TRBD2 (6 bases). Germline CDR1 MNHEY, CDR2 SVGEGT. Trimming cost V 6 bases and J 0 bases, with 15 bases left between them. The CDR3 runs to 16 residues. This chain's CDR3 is CASRVGLPSSYNEQFF. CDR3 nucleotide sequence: TGTGCCAGCAGGGTGGGACTCCCGAGCTCCTACAATGAGCAGTTCTTC.

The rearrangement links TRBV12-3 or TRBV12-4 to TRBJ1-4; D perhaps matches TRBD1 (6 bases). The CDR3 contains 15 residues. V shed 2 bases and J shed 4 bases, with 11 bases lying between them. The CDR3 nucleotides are TGTGCCAGCAGTTTAAGCAGGGGACTTAATGAAAAACTGTTTTTT. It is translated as CASSLSRGLNEKLFF.

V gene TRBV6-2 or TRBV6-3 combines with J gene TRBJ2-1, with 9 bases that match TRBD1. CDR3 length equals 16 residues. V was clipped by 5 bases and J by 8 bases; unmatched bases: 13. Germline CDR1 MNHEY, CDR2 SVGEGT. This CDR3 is CASSQRRGTGRDEQFF. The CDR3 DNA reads TGTGCCAGCAGTCAACGCAGGGGGACAGGGAGGGATGAGCAGTTCTTC.

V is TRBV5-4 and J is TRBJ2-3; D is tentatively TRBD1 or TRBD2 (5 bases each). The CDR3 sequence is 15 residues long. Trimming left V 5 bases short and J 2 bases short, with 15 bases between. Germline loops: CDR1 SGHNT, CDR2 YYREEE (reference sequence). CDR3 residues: CASRQPGPSTDTQYF. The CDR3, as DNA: TGTGCCAGCAGGCAACCGGGGCCCTCCACAGATACGCAGTATTTT.

CDR3 DNA sequence: TGTGCCAGCGGCTCCGAGATAGCCAAAAACATTCAGTACTTC. This encodes CASGSEIAKNIQYF. The chain couples TRBV7-6 to TRBJ2-4; D unresolved. The ends were cut back, 8 bases at V and 0 bases at J, with 11 bases in the middle. Germline V gene lookup returns CDR1 SGHVS and CDR2 FNYEAQ. CDR3 length: 14 residues.

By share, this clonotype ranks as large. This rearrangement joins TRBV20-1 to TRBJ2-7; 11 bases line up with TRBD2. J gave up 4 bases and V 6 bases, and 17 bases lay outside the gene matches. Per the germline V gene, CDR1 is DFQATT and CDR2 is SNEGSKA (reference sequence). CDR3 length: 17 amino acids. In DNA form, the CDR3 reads TGCAGTGCCCGAAGGACAGGGGACGGACTAGCGGGTTACGAGCAGTACTTC. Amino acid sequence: CSARRTGDGLAGYEQYF.

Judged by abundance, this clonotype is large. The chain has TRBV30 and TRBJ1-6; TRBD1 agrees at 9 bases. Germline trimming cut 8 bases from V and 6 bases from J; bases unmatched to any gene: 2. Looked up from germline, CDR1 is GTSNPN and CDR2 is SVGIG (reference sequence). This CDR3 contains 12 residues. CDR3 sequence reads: CATGQGNSPLHF. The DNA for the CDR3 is TGTGCCACGGGACAGGGTAATTCACCCCTCCACTTT.

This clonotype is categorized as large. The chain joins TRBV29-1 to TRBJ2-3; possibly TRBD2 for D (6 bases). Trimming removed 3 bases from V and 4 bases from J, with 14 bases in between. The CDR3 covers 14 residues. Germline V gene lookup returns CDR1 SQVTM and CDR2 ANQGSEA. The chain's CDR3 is CSVDGGLGADTQYF. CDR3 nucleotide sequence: TGCAGCGTTGACGGAGGGTTGGGGGCAGATACGCAGTATTTT.

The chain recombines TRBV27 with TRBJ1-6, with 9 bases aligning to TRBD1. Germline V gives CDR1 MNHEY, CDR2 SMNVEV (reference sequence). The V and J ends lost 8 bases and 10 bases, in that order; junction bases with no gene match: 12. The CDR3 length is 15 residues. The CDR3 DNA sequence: TGTGCCAGCGGACCCCGGGGACAGGGTCGCTCACCCCTCCACTTT. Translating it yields CASGPRGQGRSPLHF.

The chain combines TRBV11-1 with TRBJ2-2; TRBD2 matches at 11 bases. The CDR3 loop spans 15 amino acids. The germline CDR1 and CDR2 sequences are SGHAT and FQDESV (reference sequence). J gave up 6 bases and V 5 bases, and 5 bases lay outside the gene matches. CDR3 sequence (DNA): TGTGCCAGCAGCATACTAGCGGGAGCGTCCGGGGAGCTGTTTTTT. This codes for CASSILAGASGELFF.

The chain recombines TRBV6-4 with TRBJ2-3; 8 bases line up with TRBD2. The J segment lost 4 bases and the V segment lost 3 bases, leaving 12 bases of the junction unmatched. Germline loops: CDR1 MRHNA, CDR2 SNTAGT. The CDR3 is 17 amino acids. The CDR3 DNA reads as TGTGCCAGCAGTGAATTGGGACTAGGGGCGGCCGCAGATACGCAGTATTTT. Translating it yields CASSELGLGAAADTQYF.

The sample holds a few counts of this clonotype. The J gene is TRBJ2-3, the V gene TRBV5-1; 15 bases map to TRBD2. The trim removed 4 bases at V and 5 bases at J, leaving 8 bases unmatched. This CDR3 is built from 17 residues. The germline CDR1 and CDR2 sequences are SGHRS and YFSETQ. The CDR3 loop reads CASSPVSGLAGGDTQYF. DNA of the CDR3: TGCGCCAGCAGCCCAGTCTCGGGACTAGCGGGGGGAGATACGCAGTATTTT.

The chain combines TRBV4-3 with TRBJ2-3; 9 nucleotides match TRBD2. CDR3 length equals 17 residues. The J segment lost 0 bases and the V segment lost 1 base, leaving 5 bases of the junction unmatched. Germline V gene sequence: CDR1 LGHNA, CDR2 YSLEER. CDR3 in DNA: TGCGCCAGCAGCCAAGGATCTAGCGGGGCTAGCACAGATACGCAGTATTTT. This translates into CASSQGSSGASTDTQYF.

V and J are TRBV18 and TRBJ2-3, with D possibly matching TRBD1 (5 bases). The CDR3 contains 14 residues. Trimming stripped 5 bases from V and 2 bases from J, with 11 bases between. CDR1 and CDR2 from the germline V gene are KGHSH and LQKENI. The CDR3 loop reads CASSFRVFTDTQYF. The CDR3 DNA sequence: TGTGCCAGCTCATTCAGGGTTTTCACAGATACGCAGTATTTT.

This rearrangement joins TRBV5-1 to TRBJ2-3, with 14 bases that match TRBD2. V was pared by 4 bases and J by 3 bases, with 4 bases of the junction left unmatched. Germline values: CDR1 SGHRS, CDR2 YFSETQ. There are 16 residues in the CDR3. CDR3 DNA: TGCGCCAGCAGCCCCGGACTAGCGGGGGGTACAGATACGCAGTATTTT. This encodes CASSPGLAGGTDTQYF.

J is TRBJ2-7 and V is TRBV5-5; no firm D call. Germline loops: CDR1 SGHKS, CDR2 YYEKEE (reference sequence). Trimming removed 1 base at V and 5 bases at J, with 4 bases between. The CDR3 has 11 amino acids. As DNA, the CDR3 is TGTGCCAGCAGCTTGATGGACGAGCAGTACTTC. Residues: CASSLMDEQYF.

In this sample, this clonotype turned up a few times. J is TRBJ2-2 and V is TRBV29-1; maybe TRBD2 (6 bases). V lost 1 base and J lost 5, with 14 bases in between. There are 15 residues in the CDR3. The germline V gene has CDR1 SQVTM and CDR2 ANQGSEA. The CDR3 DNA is TGCAGCGTTGAAGCGGCCGGGGGTGGGACCGGGGAGCTGTTTTTT. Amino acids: CSVEAAGGGTGELFF.

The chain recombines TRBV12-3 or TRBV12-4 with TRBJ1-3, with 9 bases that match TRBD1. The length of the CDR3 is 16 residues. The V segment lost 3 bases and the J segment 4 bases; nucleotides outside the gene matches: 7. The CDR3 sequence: CASSFRVGTGGNTIYF. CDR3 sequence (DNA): TGTGCCAGCAGTTTCAGGGTAGGGACAGGGGGAAACACCATATATTTT.

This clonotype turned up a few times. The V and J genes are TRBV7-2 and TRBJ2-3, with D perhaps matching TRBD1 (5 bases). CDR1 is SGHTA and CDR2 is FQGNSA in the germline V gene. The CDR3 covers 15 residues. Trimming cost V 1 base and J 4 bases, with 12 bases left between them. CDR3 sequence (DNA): TGTGCCAGCAGCTTAGGGGGCATTGGGGCAGATACGCAGTATTTT. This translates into CASSLGGIGADTQYF.

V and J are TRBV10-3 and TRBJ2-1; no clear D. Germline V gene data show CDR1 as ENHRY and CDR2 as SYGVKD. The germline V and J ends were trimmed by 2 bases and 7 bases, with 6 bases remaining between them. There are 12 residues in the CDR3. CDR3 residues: CAISEIGNEQFF. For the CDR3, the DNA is TGTGCCATCAGTGAGATAGGGAATGAGCAGTTCTTC.

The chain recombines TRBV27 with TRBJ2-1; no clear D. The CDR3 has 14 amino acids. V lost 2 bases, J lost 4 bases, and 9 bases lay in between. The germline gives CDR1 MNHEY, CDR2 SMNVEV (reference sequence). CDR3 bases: TGTGCCAGCAGTTTAGGCGGCAGATACAATGAGCAGTTCTTC. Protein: CASSLGGRYNEQFF.

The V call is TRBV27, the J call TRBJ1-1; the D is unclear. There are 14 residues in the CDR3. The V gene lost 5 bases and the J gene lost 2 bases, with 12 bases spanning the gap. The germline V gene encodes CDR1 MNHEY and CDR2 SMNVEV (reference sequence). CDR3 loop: CASSSGGSNTEAFF. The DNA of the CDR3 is TGTGCCAGCAGTAGCGGCGGGTCTAACACTGAAGCTTTCTTT.

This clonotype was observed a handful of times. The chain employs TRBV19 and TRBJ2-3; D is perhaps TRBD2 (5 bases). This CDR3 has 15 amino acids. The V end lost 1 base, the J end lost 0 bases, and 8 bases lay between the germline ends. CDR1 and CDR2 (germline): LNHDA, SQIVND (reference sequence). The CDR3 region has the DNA TGTGCCAGTAGTATAGGGCGGGCTAGCACAGATACGCAGTATTTT. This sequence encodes CASSIGRASTDTQYF.

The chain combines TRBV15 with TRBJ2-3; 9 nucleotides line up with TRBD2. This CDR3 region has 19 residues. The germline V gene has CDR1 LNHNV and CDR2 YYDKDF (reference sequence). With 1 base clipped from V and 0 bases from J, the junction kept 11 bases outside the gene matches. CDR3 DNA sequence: TGTGCCACCAGCAGAGCGGCGCTAGCGGGGCCTCCTAGCACAGATACGCAGTATTTT. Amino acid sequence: CATSRAALAGPPSTDTQYF.

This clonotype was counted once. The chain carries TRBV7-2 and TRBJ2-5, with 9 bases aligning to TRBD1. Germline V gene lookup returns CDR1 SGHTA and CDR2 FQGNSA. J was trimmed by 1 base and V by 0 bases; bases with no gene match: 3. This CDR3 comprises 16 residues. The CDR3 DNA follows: TGTGCCAGCAGCTTAGCGTCGACAGGGGGCCAAGAGACCCAGTACTTC. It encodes CASSLASTGGQETQYF.

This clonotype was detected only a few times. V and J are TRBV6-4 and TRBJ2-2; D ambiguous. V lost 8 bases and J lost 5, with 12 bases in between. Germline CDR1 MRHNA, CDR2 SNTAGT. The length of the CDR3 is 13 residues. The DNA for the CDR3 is TGTGCCAGCGGTCCCCCTGAAACCGGGGAGCTGTTTTTT. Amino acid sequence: CASGPPETGELFF.

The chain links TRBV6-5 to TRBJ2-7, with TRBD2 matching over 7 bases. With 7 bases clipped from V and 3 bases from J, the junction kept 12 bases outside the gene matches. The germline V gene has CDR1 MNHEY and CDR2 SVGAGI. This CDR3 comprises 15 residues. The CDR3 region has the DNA TGTGCCAGCACCCCACCTGGGGGAGGGGTCTACGAGCAGTACTTC. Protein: CASTPPGGGVYEQYF.

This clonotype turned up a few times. The CDR3 reads CASITGPYEQYF. The CDR3 DNA reads as TGTGCCAGCATCACAGGACCCTACGAGCAGTACTTC. The V and J genes are TRBV6-2 or TRBV6-3 and TRBJ2-7; perhaps TRBD1 as D (5 bases). This CDR3 has 12 amino acids. The germline V gene has CDR1 MNHEY and CDR2 SVGEGT. Trimming pared 7 bases from V and 2 bases from J, leaving 9 bases between.

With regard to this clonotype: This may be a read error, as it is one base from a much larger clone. DNA of the CDR3: TGCAGCGTTGTAACTAGAGGGAACCAAGAGACCCAGTACTTC. It encodes CSVVTRGNQETQYF. V gene TRBV29-1 combines with J gene TRBJ2-5; TRBD2 is a possible D gene (5 bases). Germline assignment: CDR1 SQVTM and CDR2 ANQGSEA. V shed 4 bases and J shed 0 bases, with 12 bases lying between them. This CDR3 spans 14 amino acids. Based on the CDR3 plus reference TRBV29-1 and TRBJ2-5, the full variable domain is SAVISQKPSRDICQRGTSLTIQCQVDSQVTMMFWYRQQPGQSLTLIATANQGSEATYESGFVIDKFPISRPNLTFSTLTVSNMSPEDSSIYLCSVVTRGNQETQYFGPGTRLLVL.

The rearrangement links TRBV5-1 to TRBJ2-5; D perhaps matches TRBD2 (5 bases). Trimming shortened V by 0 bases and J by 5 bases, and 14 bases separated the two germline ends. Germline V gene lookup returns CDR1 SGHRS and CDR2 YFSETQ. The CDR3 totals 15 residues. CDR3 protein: CASSLATDFRETQYF. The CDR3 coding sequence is TGCGCCAGCAGCTTGGCAACGGACTTTAGGGAGACCCAGTACTTC.